Following are 11 T cell receptor beta chains from one sample sequenced in a study of vaccination effects on CD4 cells after COVID-19. Peptide-pool stimulation followed by sequencing identified expanded antigen-specific CD4+ clonotypes in the ViraFEST assay. At the end of about 10 days of culture, CD4+ T cells were isolated. It was between March and December 2020 that the person had a SARS-CoV-2 infection confirmed by PCR. Their target antigens are unknown. This table comes from immunoSEQ multiplex PCR, and its TCRdb copy is limited to in-frame clones, with some not included. The sample contains around 47,000 clones, under 80% of which appear only once. Sequencing used CD4+ T cells from PBMCs cultured with a peptide pool, obtained before COVID-19 vaccination. All receptors derive from a human donor who had a prior SARS-CoV-2 infection.

The chain is built from TRBV2 and TRBJ2-1; tentatively, D is TRBD1 or TRBD2 (6 bases each). The CDR3 loop spans 13 amino acids. The V gene lost 7 bases and the J gene lost 6 bases, with 13 bases spanning the gap. Germline assignment: CDR1 SNHLY and CDR2 FYNNEI. DNA for the CDR3: TGTGCCAGCAAGTCGGGGGCTTCCAATGAGCAGTTCTTC. It specifies CASKSGASNEQFF.

The chain combines TRBV29-1 with TRBJ2-1, with 7 bases aligning to TRBD1. There are 14 residues in the CDR3. CDR1 is SQVTM, CDR2 ANQGSEA, per germline. V trimming: 8 bases; J trimming: 1 base; junction bases outside the gene matches: 8. CDR3 in amino acids: CSIVTGKSYNEQFF. The DNA of the CDR3 is TGCAGCATCGTGACAGGGAAGTCCTACAATGAGCAGTTCTTC.

In this sample, this clone turned up once. V is TRBV5-6 and J is TRBJ2-2; D remains unclear. V dropped 3 bases and J dropped 7 bases, with 16 bases sitting between them. The germline CDR1 and CDR2 sequences are SGHDT and YYEEEE. The CDR3 sequence is 15 residues long. CDR3 sequence (DNA): TGTGCCAGCAGCTGGCACCTACGAGACGGCGGGGAGCTGTTTTTT. Translation gives CASSWHLRDGGELFF. Complete variable domain (other parts from reference TRBV5-6 and TRBJ2-2): DAGVTQSPTHLIKTRGQQVTLRCSPKSGHDTVSWYQQALGQGPQFIFQYYEEEERQRGNFPDRFSGHQFPNYSSELNVNALLLGDSALYLCASSWHLRDGGELFFGEGSRLTVL.

V and J are TRBV6-6 and TRBJ2-7; D remains unclear. The CDR3 runs 15 residues. Germline V gives CDR1 MNHNY, CDR2 SVGAGI (reference sequence). V dropped 6 bases and J dropped 6 bases, with 21 bases sitting between them. DNA of the CDR3: TGTGCCAGCAGATCCCAACCCCTCGATAGTGTCGAGCAGTACTTC. Translation gives CASRSQPLDSVEQYF.

The chain employs TRBV5-5 and TRBJ1-3; D unclear. Trimming pared 3 bases from V and 0 bases from J, leaving 4 bases between. The germline CDR1 and CDR2 sequences are SGHKS and YYEKEE (reference sequence). The CDR3 is 13 amino acids. The CDR3 loop reads CASSYISGNTIYF. The CDR3, as DNA: TGTGCCAGCAGCTATATCTCTGGAAACACCATATATTTT.

This clone was seen once. The V call is TRBV5-1, the J call TRBJ2-5, with D perhaps matching TRBD2 (6 bases). The CDR3 consists of 17 residues. Germline loops: CDR1 SGHRS, CDR2 YFSETQ. Trimming took off 0 bases at V and 5 bases at J, with 20 bases between the two ends. The CDR3 DNA reads as TGCGCCAGCAGCTTGGCCGGTAATAGCGGTCTTGCGGAGACCCAGTACTTC. Protein product: CASSLAGNSGLAETQYF.

This clone was counted a single time. V and J are TRBV7-2 and TRBJ2-2; 10 bases map to TRBD2. J was trimmed by 4 bases and V by 4 bases; bases with no gene match: 6. The CDR3 covers 16 residues. Germline V lookup: CDR1 SGHTA, CDR2 FQGNSA. CDR3 in amino acids: CASSSRLAGATGELFF. As DNA, the CDR3 is TGTGCCAGCAGCTCAAGACTAGCGGGTGCCACCGGGGAGCTGTTTTTT.

The chain is built from TRBV10-3 and TRBJ2-7; possibly TRBD2 for D (5 bases). CDR1 is ENHRY and CDR2 is SYGVKD in the germline V gene. V lost 0 bases to trimming and J lost 2 bases, with 8 bases between them. There are 14 residues in the CDR3. The CDR3 nucleotides read TGTGCCATCAGTGAGTCTCTAGCAGCCTACGAGCAGTACTTC. As protein: CAISESLAAYEQYF.

This chain links TRBV6-5 with TRBJ2-7; TRBD1 agrees at 10 bases. With 6 bases clipped from V and 4 bases from J, the junction kept 9 bases outside the gene matches. Looked up from germline, CDR1 is MNHEY and CDR2 is SVGAGI. The CDR3 loop spans 15 amino acids. The CDR3 sequence is CASRRRDRGQYEQYF. CDR3 DNA sequence: TGTGCCAGCAGGCGGAGAGACAGGGGGCAATACGAGCAGTACTTC.

The V call is TRBV28, the J call TRBJ1-2; D remains unclear. The CDR3 extends over 12 amino acids. The V gene lost 5 bases and the J gene lost 8 bases, with 12 bases spanning the gap. CDR1 MDHEN and CDR2 SYDVKM come from the germline V gene. The CDR3 sequence: CASSHKSRGYTF. In nucleotides, the CDR3 is TGTGCCAGCAGTCACAAATCCAGGGGCTACACCTTC.

The rearrangement joins TRBV6-5 to TRBJ2-7; no clear D gene. V lost 4 bases and J lost 6, with 16 bases in between. The CDR3 runs to 14 residues. Germline lookup yields CDR1 MNHEY and CDR2 SVGAGI. CDR3 DNA: TGTGCCAGCAGTTCCGGGCTTTCGGCATCCGAGCAGTACTTC. Translation gives CASSSGLSASEQYF.